Listed here is a single T cell receptor beta chain. Germline V gene lookup returns CDR1 LGHDT and CDR2 YNNKEL (reference sequence). The ends lost 2 bases at V and 1 base at J; junction bases unmatched: 4. The CDR3 sequence is 15 residues long. The sample belongs to a study of blood T cell repertoires in COVID-19. Generated by immunoSEQ multiplex PCR, the TCRdb table keeps only in-frame clones and is missing some. The repertoire has over 350,000 clones, 85% to 90% of them found once; the top ten carry approximately 9.3%. The sequence came from a woman in her 50s who had recovered from COVID-19. The genes are TRBV3-1 (or the pseudogene TRBV3-2) and TRBJ2-5; 7 positions agree with TRBD2. Sequencing used PBMCs or T cells enriched from blood (not recorded which). CDR3 coding DNA: TGTGCCAGCAGCCAATACGGCGGGAGCCAAGAGACCCAGTACTTC. Amino acids: CASSQYGGSQETQYF.